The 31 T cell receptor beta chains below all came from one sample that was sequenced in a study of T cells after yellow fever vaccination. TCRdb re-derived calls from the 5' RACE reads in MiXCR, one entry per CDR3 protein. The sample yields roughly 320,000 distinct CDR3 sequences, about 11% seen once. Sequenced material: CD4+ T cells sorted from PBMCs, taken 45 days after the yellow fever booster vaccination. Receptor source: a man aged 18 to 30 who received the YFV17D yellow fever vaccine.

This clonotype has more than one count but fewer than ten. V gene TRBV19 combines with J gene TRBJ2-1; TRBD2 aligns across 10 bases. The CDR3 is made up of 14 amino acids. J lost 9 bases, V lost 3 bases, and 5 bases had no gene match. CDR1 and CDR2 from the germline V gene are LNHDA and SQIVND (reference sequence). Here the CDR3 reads CASSIQRGGGEQFF. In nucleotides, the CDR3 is TGTGCCAGTAGTATCCAGCGGGGGGGCGGTGAGCAGTTCTTC.

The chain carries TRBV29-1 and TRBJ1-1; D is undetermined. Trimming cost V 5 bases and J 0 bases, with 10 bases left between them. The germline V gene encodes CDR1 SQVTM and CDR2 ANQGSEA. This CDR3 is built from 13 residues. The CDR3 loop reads CSVKPVLNTEAFF. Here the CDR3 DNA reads TGCAGCGTTAAACCTGTTTTGAACACTGAAGCTTTCTTT.

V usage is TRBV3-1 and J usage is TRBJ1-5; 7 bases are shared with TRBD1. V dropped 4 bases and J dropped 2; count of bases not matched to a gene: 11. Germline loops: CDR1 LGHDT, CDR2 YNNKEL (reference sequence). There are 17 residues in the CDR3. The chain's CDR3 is CASSPRVGQVGNQPQHF. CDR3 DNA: TGTGCCAGCAGCCCTAGAGTAGGACAGGTAGGCAATCAGCCCCAGCATTTT.

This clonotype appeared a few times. The CDR3 sequence: CASSLRRPRTGSDTQYF. The CDR3 DNA reads TGTGCCAGCAGCCTACGCCGGCCGAGAACAGGGTCAGATACGCAGTATTTT. The V and J genes are TRBV7-8 and TRBJ2-3; the D gene is possibly TRBD1 (6 bases). CDR1 and CDR2 (germline): SGHVS, FQNEAQ. V lost 5 bases and J 4 bases, leaving 22 bases between the germline ends. The CDR3 has 17 amino acids.

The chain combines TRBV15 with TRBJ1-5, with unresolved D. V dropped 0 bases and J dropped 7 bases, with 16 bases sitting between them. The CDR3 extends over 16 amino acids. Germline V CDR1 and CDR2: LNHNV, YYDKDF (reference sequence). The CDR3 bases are TGTGCCACCAGCAGAGATCCGGGTAACCCTTGGCAGCCCCAGCATTTT. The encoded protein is CATSRDPGNPWQPQHF.

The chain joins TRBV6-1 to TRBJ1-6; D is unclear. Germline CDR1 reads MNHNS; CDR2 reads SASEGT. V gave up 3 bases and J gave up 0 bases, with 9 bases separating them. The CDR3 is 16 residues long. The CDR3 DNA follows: TGTGCCAGCAGTGATGGGCGAGGCTCCTATAATTCACCCCTCCACTTT. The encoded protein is CASSDGRGSYNSPLHF.

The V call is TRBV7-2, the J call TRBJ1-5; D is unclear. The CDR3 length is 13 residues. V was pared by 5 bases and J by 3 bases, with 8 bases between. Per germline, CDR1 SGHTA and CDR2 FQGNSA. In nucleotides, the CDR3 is TGTGCCAGCAGCGTGTATGTCAATCAGCCCCAGCATTTT. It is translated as CASSVYVNQPQHF.

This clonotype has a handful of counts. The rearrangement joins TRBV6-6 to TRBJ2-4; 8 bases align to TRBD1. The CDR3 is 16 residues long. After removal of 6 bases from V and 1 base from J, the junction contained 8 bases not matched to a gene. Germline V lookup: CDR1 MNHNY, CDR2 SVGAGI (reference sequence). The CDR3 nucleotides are TGTGCCAGCAGCCCTCGGACAGGGCTGGCCAAAAACATTCAGTACTTC. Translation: CASSPRTGLAKNIQYF.

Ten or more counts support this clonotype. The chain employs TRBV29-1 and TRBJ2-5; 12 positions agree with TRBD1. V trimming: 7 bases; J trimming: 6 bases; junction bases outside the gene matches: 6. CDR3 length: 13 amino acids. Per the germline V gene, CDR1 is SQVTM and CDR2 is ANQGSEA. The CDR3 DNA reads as TGCAGCGCGGGGTGGGACAGGGGGCAGACCCAGTACTTC. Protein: CSAGWDRGQTQYF.

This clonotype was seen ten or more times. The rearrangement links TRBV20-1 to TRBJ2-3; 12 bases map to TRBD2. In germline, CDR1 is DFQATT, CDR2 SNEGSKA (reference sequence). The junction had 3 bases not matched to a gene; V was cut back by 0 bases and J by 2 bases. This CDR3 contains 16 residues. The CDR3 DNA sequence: TGCAGTGCTAGAGACCCTAGCGGGGGGGACACAGATACGCAGTATTTT. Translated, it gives CSARDPSGGDTDTQYF.

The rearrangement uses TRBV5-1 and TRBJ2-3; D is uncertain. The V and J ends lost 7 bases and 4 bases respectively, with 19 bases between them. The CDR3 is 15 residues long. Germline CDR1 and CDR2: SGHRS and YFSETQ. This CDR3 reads CASANGRINADTQYF. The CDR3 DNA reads TGCGCCAGCGCAAACGGACGGATTAACGCAGATACGCAGTATTTT. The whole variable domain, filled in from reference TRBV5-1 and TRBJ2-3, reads KAGVTQTPRYLIKTRGQQVTLSCSPISGHRSVSWYQQTPGQGLQFLFEYFSETQRNKGNFPGRFSGRQFSNSRSEMNVSTLELGDSALYLCASANGRINADTQYFGPGTRLTVL.

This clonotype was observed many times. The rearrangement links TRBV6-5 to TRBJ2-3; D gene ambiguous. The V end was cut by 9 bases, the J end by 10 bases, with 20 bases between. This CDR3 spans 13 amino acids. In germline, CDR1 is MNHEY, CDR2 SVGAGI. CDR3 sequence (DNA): TGTGCCAGTACGGGCTCTCAAGGCCTTGCGCAGTATTTT. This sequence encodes CASTGSQGLAQYF.

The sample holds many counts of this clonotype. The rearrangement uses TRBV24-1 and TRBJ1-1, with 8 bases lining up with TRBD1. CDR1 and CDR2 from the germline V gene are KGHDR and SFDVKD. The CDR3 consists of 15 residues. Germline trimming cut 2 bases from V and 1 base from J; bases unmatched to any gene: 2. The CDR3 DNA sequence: TGTGCCACCAGTGATTCCGGGACAGGGAACACTGAAGCTTTCTTT. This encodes CATSDSGTGNTEAFF.

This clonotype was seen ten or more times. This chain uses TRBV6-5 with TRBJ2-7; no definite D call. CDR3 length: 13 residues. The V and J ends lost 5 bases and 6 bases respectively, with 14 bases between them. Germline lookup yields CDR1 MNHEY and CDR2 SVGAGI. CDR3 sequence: CASSPLVLGEQYF. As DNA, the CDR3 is TGTGCCAGCAGTCCCCTGGTCTTGGGCGAGCAGTACTTC.

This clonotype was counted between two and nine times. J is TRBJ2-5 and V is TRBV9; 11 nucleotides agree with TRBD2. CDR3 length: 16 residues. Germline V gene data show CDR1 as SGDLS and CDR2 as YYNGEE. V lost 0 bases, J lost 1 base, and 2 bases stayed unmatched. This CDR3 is CASSVGTSGGQETQYF. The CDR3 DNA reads TGTGCCAGCAGCGTAGGTACTAGCGGGGGCCAAGAGACCCAGTACTTC.

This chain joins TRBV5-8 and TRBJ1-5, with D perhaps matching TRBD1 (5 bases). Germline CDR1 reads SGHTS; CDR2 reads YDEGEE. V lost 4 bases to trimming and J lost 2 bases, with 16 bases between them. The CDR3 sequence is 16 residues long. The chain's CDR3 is CASSPVAGRGNQPQHF. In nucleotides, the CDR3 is TGTGCCAGCAGCCCGGTAGCGGGACGGGGCAATCAGCCCCAGCATTTT.

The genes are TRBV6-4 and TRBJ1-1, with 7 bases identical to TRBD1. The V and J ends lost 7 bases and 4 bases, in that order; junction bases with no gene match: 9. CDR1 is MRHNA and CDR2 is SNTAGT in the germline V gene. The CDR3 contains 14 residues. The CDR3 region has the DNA TGTGCCAGCATGGTAGACAGGGTGAGCACTGAAGCTTTCTTT. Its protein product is CASMVDRVSTEAFF.

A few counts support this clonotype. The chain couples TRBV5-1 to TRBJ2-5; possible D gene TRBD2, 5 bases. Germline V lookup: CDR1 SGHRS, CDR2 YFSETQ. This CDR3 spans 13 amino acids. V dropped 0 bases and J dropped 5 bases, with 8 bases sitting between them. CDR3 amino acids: CASSLDIAETQYF. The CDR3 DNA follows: TGCGCCAGCAGCTTGGACATAGCGGAGACCCAGTACTTC.

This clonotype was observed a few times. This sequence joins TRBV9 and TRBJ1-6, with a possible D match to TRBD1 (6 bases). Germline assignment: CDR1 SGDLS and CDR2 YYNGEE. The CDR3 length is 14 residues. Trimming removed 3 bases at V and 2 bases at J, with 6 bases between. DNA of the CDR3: TGTGCCAGCAGCGACAGGGCCTATAATTCACCCCTCCACTTT. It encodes CASSDRAYNSPLHF.

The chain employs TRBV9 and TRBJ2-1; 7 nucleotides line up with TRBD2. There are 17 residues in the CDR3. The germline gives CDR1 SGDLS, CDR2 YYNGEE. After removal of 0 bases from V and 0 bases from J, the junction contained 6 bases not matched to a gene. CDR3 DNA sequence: TGTGCCAGCAGCGTAGCTTCAGCTAGCGGCTCCTACAATGAGCAGTTCTTC. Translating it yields CASSVASASGSYNEQFF.

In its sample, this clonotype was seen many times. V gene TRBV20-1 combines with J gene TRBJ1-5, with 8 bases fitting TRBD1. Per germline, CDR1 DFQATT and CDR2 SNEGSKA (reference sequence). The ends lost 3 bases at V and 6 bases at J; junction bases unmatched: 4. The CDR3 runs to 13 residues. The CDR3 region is CSARTGEGQPQHF. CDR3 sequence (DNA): TGCAGTGCTAGGACAGGGGAGGGTCAGCCCCAGCATTTT.

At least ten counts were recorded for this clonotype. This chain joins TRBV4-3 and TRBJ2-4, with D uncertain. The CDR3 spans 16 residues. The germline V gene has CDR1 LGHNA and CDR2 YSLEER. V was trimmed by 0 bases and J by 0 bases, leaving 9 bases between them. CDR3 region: CASSQESSRAKNIQYF. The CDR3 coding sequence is TGCGCCAGCAGCCAAGAGAGCTCGAGAGCCAAAAACATTCAGTACTTC.

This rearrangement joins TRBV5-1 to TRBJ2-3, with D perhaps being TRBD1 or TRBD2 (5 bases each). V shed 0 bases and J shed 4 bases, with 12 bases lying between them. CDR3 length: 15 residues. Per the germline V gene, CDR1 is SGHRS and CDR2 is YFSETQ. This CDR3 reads CASSLATGPADTQYF. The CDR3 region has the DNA TGCGCCAGCAGCTTGGCCACGGGGCCCGCAGATACGCAGTATTTT.

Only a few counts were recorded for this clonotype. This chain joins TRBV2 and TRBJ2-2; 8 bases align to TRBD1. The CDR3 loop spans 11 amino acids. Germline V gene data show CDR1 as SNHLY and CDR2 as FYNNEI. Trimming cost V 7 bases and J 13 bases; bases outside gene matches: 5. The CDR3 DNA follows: TGTGCCAGCACCGGACAGGGTGGGCTGTTTTTT. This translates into CASTGQGGLFF. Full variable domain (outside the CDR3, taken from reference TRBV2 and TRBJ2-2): EPEVTQTPSHQVTQMGQEVILRCVPISNHLYFYWYRQILGQKVEFLVSFYNNEISEKSEIFDDQFSVERPDGSNFTLKIRSTKLEDSAMYFCASTGQGGLFFGEGSRLTVL.

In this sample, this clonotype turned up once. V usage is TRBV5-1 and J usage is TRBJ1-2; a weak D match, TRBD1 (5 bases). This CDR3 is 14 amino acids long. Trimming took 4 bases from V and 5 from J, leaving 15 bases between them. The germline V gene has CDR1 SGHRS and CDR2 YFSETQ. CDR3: CASSGGNGEYGYTF. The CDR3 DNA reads TGCGCCAGCAGCGGGGGAAACGGAGAGTATGGCTACACCTTC. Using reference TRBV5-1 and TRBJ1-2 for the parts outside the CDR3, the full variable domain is KAGVTQTPRYLIKTRGQQVTLSCSPISGHRSVSWYQQTPGQGLQFLFEYFSETQRNKGNFPGRFSGRQFSNSRSEMNVSTLELGDSALYLCASSGGNGEYGYTFGSGTRLTVV.

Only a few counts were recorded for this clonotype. CDR3 amino acids: CASSRRDRGSRGYTF. The CDR3 DNA reads TGTGCCAGCAGCAGGAGGGACAGGGGGAGTCGAGGCTACACCTTC. V gene TRBV6-5 combines with J gene TRBJ1-2, with TRBD1 identical over 11 bases. The germline CDR1 and CDR2 sequences are MNHEY and SVGAGI. Losses at the gene ends were 6 bases for V and 8 bases for J; bases not matched to a gene: 11. This CDR3 comprises 15 residues.

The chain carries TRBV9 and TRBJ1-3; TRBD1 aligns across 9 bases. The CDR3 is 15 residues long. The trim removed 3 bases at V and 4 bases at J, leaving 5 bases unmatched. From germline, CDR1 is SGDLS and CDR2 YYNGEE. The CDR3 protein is CASSEWTGDGNTIYF. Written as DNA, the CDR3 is TGTGCCAGCAGCGAATGGACAGGGGACGGAAACACCATATATTTT. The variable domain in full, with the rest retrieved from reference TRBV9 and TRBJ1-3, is DSGVTQTPKHLITATGQRVTLRCSPRSGDLSVYWYQQSLDQGLQFLIQYYNGEERAKGNILERFSAQQFPDLHSELNLSSLELGDSALYFCASSEWTGDGNTIYFGEGSWLTVV.

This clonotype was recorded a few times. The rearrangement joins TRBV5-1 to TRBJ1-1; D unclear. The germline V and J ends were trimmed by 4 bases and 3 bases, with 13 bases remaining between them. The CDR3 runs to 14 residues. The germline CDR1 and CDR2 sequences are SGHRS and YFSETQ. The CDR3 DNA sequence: TGCGCCAGCAGCCTCGTGCCCGGGGACACTGAAGCTTTCTTT. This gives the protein CASSLVPGDTEAFF.

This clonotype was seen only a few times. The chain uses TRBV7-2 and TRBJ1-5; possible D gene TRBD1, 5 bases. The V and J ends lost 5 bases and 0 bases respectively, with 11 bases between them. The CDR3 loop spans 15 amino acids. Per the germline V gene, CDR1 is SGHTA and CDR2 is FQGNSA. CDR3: CASSLRQYSNQPQHF. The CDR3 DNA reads TGTGCCAGCAGCCTAAGACAGTATAGCAATCAGCCCCAGCATTTT.

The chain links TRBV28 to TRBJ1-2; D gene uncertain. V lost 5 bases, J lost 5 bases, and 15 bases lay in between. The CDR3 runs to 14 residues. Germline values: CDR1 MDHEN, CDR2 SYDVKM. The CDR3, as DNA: TGTGCCAGCAGTCCCGGACCGGTTTTTTATGGCTACACCTTC. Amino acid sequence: CASSPGPVFYGYTF.

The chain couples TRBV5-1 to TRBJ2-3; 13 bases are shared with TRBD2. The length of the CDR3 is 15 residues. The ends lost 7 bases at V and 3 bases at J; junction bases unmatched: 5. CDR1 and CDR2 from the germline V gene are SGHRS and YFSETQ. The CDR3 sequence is CASRGLAGATDTQYF. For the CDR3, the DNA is TGCGCCAGCCGCGGACTAGCGGGGGCGACAGATACGCAGTATTTT.